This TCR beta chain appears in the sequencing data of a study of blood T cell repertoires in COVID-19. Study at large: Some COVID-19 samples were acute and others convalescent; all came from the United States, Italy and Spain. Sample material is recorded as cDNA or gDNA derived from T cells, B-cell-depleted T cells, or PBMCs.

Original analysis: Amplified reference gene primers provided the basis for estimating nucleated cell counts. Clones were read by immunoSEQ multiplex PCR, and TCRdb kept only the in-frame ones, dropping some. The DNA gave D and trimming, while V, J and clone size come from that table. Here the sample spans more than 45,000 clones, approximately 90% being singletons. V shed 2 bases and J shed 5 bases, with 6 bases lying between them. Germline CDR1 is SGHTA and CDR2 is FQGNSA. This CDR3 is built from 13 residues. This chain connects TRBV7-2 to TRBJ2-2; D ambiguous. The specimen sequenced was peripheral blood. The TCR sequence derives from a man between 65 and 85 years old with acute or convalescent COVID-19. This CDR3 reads CASSLSRTGELFF. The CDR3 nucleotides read TGTGCCAGCAGCTTAAGTCGGACCGGGGAGCTGTTTTTT.